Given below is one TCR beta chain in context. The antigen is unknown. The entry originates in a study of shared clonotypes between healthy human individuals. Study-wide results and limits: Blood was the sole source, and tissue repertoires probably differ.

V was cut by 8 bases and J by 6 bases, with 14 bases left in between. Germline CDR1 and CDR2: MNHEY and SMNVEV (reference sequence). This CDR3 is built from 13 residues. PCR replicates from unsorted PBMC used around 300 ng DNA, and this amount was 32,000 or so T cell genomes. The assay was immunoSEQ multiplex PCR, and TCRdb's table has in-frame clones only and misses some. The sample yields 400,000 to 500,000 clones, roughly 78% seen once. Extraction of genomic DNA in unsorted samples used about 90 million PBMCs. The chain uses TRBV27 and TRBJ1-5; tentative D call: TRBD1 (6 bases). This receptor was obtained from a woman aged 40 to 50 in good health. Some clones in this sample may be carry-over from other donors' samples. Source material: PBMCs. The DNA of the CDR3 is TGTGCCAGCGGAGAACAGGGTCTTCAGCCCCAGCATTTT. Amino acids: CASGEQGLQPQHF.